The 23 T cell receptor beta chains below come from one sample, sequenced in a study of control samples from healthy donors and cancer patients. Clones were read by immunoSEQ multiplex PCR, and TCRdb kept only the in-frame ones, dropping some. The sample includes some 120,000 clones, approximately 89% of them seen just once. Sequenced material: blood. The source of these receptors is a man in his late teens or twenties in good health.

The chain recombines TRBV30 with TRBJ2-5, with D unclear. V was shortened by 0 bases and J by 5 bases, with 10 bases between the two germline ends. CDR3 length: 13 residues. CDR1 and CDR2 from the germline V gene are GTSNPN and SVGIG (reference sequence). CDR3 sequence: CAWSVEVMETQYF. As DNA, the CDR3 is TGTGCCTGGAGTGTAGAAGTAATGGAGACCCAGTACTTC.

The rearrangement links TRBV6-6 to TRBJ2-3, with 13 bases identical to TRBD2. The CDR3 is 16 residues long. Germline-derived CDR1 and CDR2 are MNHNY and SVGAGI (reference sequence). Trimming cost V 7 bases and J 0 bases; bases outside gene matches: 4. The CDR3 region is CASKKGLAGSTDTQYF. In nucleotides, the CDR3 is TGTGCCAGCAAAAAGGGACTAGCGGGGAGCACAGATACGCAGTATTTT.

This chain links TRBV12-5 with TRBJ2-7; D not certain. Deletions cut 0 bases from V and 5 bases from J, with 14 bases between. CDR1 is LGHNT and CDR2 is FRNRAP in the germline V gene. The CDR3 is made up of 15 amino acids. The CDR3 coding sequence is TGTGCTAGTGGTTTGGTACTTGGCACCCGCCACGAGCAGTACTTC. It codes for CASGLVLGTRHEQYF. The variable domain in full, completed from reference TRBV12-5 and TRBJ2-7, reads DARVTQTPRHKVTEMGQEVTMRCQPILGHNTVFWYRQTMMQGLELLAYFRNRAPLDDSGMPKDRFSAEMPDATLATLKIQPSEPRDSAVYFCASGLVLGTRHEQYFGPGTRLTVT.

This clone was picked up one time. The chain combines TRBV5-1 with TRBJ1-3; D gene uncertain. The CDR3 loop spans 14 amino acids. Germline CDR1 is SGHRS and CDR2 is YFSETQ. The ends were cut back, 4 bases at V and 4 bases at J, with 12 bases in the middle. In nucleotides, the CDR3 is TGCGCCAGCAGCCTAACCTACTTGGGAAACACCATATATTTT. Protein: CASSLTYLGNTIYF.

This CDR3 is CASSQITGSTEAFF. The CDR3 DNA sequence: TGCGCCAGCAGCCAGATTACAGGGTCCACTGAAGCTTTCTTT. The chain has TRBV4-1 and TRBJ1-1; maybe TRBD1 (6 bases). Deletions cut 3 bases from V and 4 bases from J, with 12 bases between. The CDR3 runs 14 residues. In germline, CDR1 is MGHRA, CDR2 YSYEKL.

The CDR3 here is CASSLSWNTEAFF. CDR3 DNA sequence: TGTGCCAGCAGCTTAAGCTGGAACACTGAAGCTTTCTTT. The chain joins TRBV7-9 to TRBJ1-1; the D is unclear. The germline gives CDR1 SEHNR, CDR2 FQNEAQ (reference sequence). With 2 bases removed from V and 1 base from J, the gap between germline ends came to 5 bases. This CDR3 spans 13 amino acids.

The CDR3 nucleotides read TGTGCCAGTAGTAGAGACAGGGAAGGGAACACTGAAGCTTTCTTT. This codes for CASSRDREGNTEAFF. The chain links TRBV19 to TRBJ1-1; 7 bases are shared with TRBD1. The CDR3 is 15 amino acids. V was clipped by 4 bases and J by 1 base; unmatched bases: 6. Germline lookup yields CDR1 LNHDA and CDR2 SQIVND (reference sequence).

This rearrangement joins TRBV7-6 to TRBJ2-1; D possibly corresponds to TRBD2 (5 bases). Germline V gene lookup returns CDR1 SGHVS and CDR2 FNYEAQ. The CDR3 covers 17 residues. V lost 3 bases and J lost 4, with 19 bases in between. The CDR3: CASSFERLVRGYNEQFF. The CDR3 bases are TGTGCCAGCAGCTTCGAAAGGCTGGTACGGGGATACAATGAGCAGTTCTTC.

The chain combines TRBV7-9 with TRBJ2-3; TRBD2 agrees at 9 bases. Germline V gives CDR1 SEHNR, CDR2 FQNEAQ (reference sequence). Losses at the gene ends were 5 bases for V and 7 bases for J; bases not matched to a gene: 7. This CDR3 contains 14 residues. CDR3 sequence (DNA): TGTGCCAGCAGCCCGTATAGCGGGGGAAATACGCAGTATTTT. Protein product: CASSPYSGGNTQYF.

The rearrangement joins TRBV5-5 to TRBJ2-7; possible D gene TRBD2, 5 bases. V gave up 0 bases and J gave up 3 bases, with 10 bases separating them. This CDR3 is 14 amino acids long. Germline CDR1 reads SGHKS; CDR2 reads YYEKEE (reference sequence). The CDR3 nucleotides read TGTGCCAGCAGCTTGGAGGTAGGAGGCTACGAGCAGTACTTC. This encodes CASSLEVGGYEQYF.

V and J are TRBV20-1 and TRBJ1-6; TRBD1 might be the D (5 bases). The CDR3 consists of 16 residues. The ends were cut back, 3 bases at V and 5 bases at J, with 17 bases in the middle. The germline V gene has CDR1 DFQATT and CDR2 SNEGSKA (reference sequence). CDR3 protein: CSASFGRVFDNSPLHF. The CDR3 DNA reads as TGCAGTGCTAGTTTCGGCAGGGTTTTCGATAATTCACCCCTCCACTTT.

The chain combines TRBV6-4 with TRBJ2-1; TRBD1 aligns across 8 bases. With 4 bases clipped from V and 5 bases from J, the junction kept 4 bases outside the gene matches. The CDR3 is 14 residues long. CDR1 and CDR2 from the germline V gene are MRHNA and SNTAGT. CDR3 protein: CASSAGQENNEQFF. In DNA, the CDR3 is TGTGCCAGCAGTGCGGGACAGGAAAACAATGAGCAGTTCTTC.

The chain links TRBV9 to TRBJ1-2; perhaps TRBD1 as D (5 bases). Germline loops: CDR1 SGDLS, CDR2 YYNGEE. Deletions cut 3 bases from V and 3 bases from J, with 9 bases between. The CDR3 covers 13 residues. CDR3 nucleotides: TGTGCCAGCAGCGAGGGACGGGACTATGGCTACACCTTC. Its protein product is CASSEGRDYGYTF.

This clone appeared once. The V gene is TRBV5-6, the J gene TRBJ2-3; D tentatively fits TRBD1 or TRBD2 (5 bases each). The germline V gene encodes CDR1 SGHDT and CDR2 YYEEEE. The V end was cut by 6 bases, the J end by 5 bases, with 13 bases between. The CDR3 loop spans 13 amino acids. The CDR3 spells CASNPGAQDTQYF. CDR3 DNA: TGTGCCAGCAACCCCGGGGCCCAAGATACGCAGTATTTT.

This clone was found a few times. This chain joins TRBV19 and TRBJ1-2; D remains ambiguous. Germline CDR1 reads LNHDA; CDR2 reads SQIVND (reference sequence). V was shortened by 0 bases and J by 4 bases, with 12 bases between the two germline ends. This CDR3 has 15 amino acids. CDR3 sequence: CASSIDAFSGYGYTF. The CDR3 nucleotides are TGTGCCAGTAGTATAGATGCTTTCTCCGGCTATGGCTACACCTTC.

The rearrangement uses TRBV12-3 or TRBV12-4 and TRBJ1-5; unclear D gene. V dropped 5 bases and J dropped 12 bases, with 14 bases sitting between them. CDR3 length equals 12 residues. The CDR3 bases are TGTGCCAGCAGTGCAAGGACGGAACGCCAGCATTTT. This codes for CASSARTERQHF.

CDR3 bases: TGTGCCAGCAGCCAATCCGACAGGGGTGCCGGGGAGCTGTTTTTT. Protein sequence: CASSQSDRGAGELFF. This chain uses TRBV3-1 (or the pseudogene TRBV3-2) with TRBJ2-2; 8 nucleotides line up with TRBD1. This CDR3 is built from 15 residues. Germline assignment: CDR1 LGHDT and CDR2 YNNKEL (reference sequence). The ends lost 2 bases at V and 6 bases at J; junction bases unmatched: 5.

This clone came up a few times. This chain uses TRBV30 with TRBJ1-5; D not certain. Germline CDR1 is GTSNPN and CDR2 is SVGIG (reference sequence). V lost 3 bases, J lost 2 bases, and 11 bases lay in between. This CDR3 is built from 14 residues. Written as DNA, the CDR3 is TGTGCCTGGAGAGAGGGCGGGGGCAATCAGCCCCAGCATTTT. Translation: CAWREGGGNQPQHF.

This chain uses TRBV29-1 with TRBJ2-7; 8 bases are a match to TRBD1. CDR1 is SQVTM, CDR2 ANQGSEA, per germline. Trimming cost V 4 bases and J 2 bases; bases outside gene matches: 7. CDR3 length: 14 amino acids. CDR3 protein: CSVVVRTGTYEQYF. The DNA for the CDR3 is TGCAGCGTTGTGGTGAGGACAGGGACCTACGAGCAGTACTTC.

The gene calls are TRBV5-5 and TRBJ1-2; TRBD1 agrees at 9 bases. The CDR3 totals 13 residues. V shed 4 bases and J 7 bases; nucleotides not matched to a gene: 5. Germline CDR1 is SGHKS and CDR2 is YYEKEE (reference sequence). CDR3 DNA sequence: TGTGCCAGCAGCCCGGGACAGGGCCTTGGCTACACCTTC. Its translation is CASSPGQGLGYTF. Drawing the rest from reference TRBV5-5 and TRBJ1-2, the complete variable domain is DAGVTQSPTHLIKTRGQQVTLRCSPISGHKSVSWYQQVLGQGPQFIFQYYEKEERGRGNFPDRFSARQFPNYSSELNVNALLLGDSALYLCASSPGQGLGYTFGSGTRLTVV.

The genes are TRBV5-6 and TRBJ1-6; D is possibly TRBD1 (5 bases). Trimming took off 3 bases at V and 14 bases at J, with 9 bases between the two ends. Germline CDR1 is SGHDT and CDR2 is YYEEEE. The CDR3 totals 11 residues. CDR3 nucleotide sequence: TGTGCCAGCAGCTCAGGGTTATCCCTCCACTTT. Residues: CASSSGLSLHF.

V and J are TRBV10-1 and TRBJ2-3; D might be TRBD1 (6 bases). CDR3 length: 16 amino acids. Germline values: CDR1 WNHNN, CDR2 SYGVQD (reference sequence). V lost 5 bases and J 7 bases, leaving 22 bases between the germline ends. CDR3 nucleotides: TGCGCCAGCAGTCCGGGACACTCAAGGGGACCGCATACGCAGTATTTT. This translates into CASSPGHSRGPHTQYF.

CDR3 bases: TGTGCCAGCAGACCCGTGGGTCCTTATGGCTACACCTTC. Its protein product is CASRPVGPYGYTF. This chain links TRBV6-5 with TRBJ1-2; no clear D gene. This CDR3 region has 13 residues. V was pared by 6 bases and J by 5 bases, with 13 bases between. Germline V gives CDR1 MNHEY, CDR2 SVGAGI.